The rows below give T cell receptor beta chains drawn from one sample of a study of circulating CD8 cells and anti-PD-1 response in melanoma. In TCRdb, the reads were re-called with MiXCR into one record per CDR3 protein. The sample holds around 840 distinct CDR3 sequences, about 7% seen once. The sequencing used CD8+ T cells from PBMCs, collected at baseline or after one month of anti-PD-1 therapy (not recorded which). These receptors all stem from a human donor with melanoma. CDR3s include the opening cysteine and the closing phenylalanine or tryptophan. Each record gives: V gene, clone size, D gene, J gene, CDR3 DNA, CDR3 protein. The D gene is left open where the match is weak. Clone size appears in some rows only: once, few, many, or a class for an expanded clone.

>TRBV6-1|few|.|TRBJ1-4
TGTGCCAGCAGTGAAGGCAGCTCCAGGGGAACTAATGAAAAACTGTTTTTT
CASSEGSSRGTNEKLFF
>TRBV6-5|medium-sized|TRBD2|TRBJ2-1
TGTGCCGCAGCCCCTGGGACTAGCTTAAATGAGCAGTTCTTC
CAAAPGTSLNEQFF
>TRBV29-1|medium-sized|.|TRBJ1-2
TGCAGCGTTGTGTGGGGCTATGGCTACACCTTC
CSVVWGYGYTF
>TRBV20-1|.|TRBD1|TRBJ2-7
TGCAGTGCTAGAGATACAGGGGAATTGCCCTACGAGCAGTACTTC
CSARDTGELPYEQYF
>TRBV4-1|medium-sized|TRBD2|TRBJ2-3
TGCGCCAGCAGCCAATTCGGGGGGGAGACAGATACGCAGTATTTT
CASSQFGGETDTQYF
>TRBV27|medium-sized|.|TRBJ2-7
TGTGCCAGCAGTTTAGGGCCAACCTACGAGCAGTACTTC
CASSLGPTYEQYF
>TRBV2|few|.|TRBJ1-1
TGTGCCAGCAGTGAAGGGCCTGAAGCTTTCTTT
CASSEGPEAFF
>TRBV7-2|medium-sized|.|TRBJ2-3
TGTGCCAGCAGCCTCCGGGGGGCCGCAGATACGCAGTATTTT
CASSLRGAADTQYF
>TRBV19|medium-sized|.|TRBJ1-1
TGTGCCAGTAAGGGGTGGAACACTGAAGCTTTCTTT
CASKGWNTEAFF
>TRBV7-2|medium-sized|TRBD1|TRBJ1-2
TGTGCCAGCGGCTTGGGGACAGTCGCTAACTATGGCTACACCTTC
CASGLGTVANYGYTF
>TRBV4-1|medium-sized|.|TRBJ2-5
TGCGCCAGCAGCCAAGACCGGACTTTTCAAGAGACCCAGTACTTC
CASSQDRTFQETQYF
>TRBV20-1|medium-sized|.|TRBJ2-4
TGCAGTGCTAGACATCCGAGGACAGAGGCCAAAAACATTCAGTACTTC
CSARHPRTEAKNIQYF
>TRBV18|medium-sized|.|TRBJ2-5
TGTGCCAGCTCACCGCTAGGAGTAGACCAAGAGACCCAGTACTTC
CASSPLGVDQETQYF
>TRBV27|medium-sized|.|TRBJ2-7
TGTGCCAGCAGGGGTCAAAACGAGCAGTACTTC
CASRGQNEQYF